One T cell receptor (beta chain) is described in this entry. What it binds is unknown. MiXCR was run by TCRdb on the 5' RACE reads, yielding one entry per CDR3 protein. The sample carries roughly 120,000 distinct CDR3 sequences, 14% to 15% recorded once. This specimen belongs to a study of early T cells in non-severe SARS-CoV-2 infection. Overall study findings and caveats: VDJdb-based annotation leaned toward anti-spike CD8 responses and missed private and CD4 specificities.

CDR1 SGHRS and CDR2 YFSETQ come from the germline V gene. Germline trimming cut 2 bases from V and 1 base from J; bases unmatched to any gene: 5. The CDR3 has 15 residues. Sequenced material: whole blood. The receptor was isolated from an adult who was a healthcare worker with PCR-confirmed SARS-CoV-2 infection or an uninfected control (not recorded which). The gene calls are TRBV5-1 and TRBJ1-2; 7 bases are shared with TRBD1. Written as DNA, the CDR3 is TGCGCCAGCAGCTTACAGGGGAGAGATAACTATGGCTACACCTTC. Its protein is CASSLQGRDNYGYTF. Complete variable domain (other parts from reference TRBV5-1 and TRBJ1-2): KAGVTQTPRYLIKTRGQQVTLSCSPISGHRSVSWYQQTPGQGLQFLFEYFSETQRNKGNFPGRFSGRQFSNSRSEMNVSTLELGDSALYLCASSLQGRDNYGYTFGSGTRLTVV.